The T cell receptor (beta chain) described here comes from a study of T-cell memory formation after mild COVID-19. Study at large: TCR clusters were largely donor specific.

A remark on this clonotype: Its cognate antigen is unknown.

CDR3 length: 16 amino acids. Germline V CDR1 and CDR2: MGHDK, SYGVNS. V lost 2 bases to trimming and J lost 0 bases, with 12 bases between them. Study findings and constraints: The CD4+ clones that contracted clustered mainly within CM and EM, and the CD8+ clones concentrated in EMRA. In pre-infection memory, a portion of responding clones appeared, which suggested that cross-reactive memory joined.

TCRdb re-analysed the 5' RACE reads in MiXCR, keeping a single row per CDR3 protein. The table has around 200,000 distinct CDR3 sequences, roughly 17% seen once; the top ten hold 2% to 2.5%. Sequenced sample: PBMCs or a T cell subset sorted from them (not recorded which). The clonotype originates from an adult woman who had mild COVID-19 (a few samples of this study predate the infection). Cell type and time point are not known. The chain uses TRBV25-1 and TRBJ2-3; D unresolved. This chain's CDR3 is CASSELETSSTDTQYF. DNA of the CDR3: TGTGCCAGCAGTGAACTCGAGACTTCTAGCACAGATACGCAGTATTTT.